This record looks at one T cell receptor beta chain sequence and its context. The CDR3 is 14 residues long. Germline CDR1 GTSNPN, CDR2 SVGIG (reference sequence). The junction had 7 bases not matched to a gene; V was cut back by 4 bases and J by 4 bases. The data were obtained in a study of blood T cell repertoires in COVID-19. In the source study's methods: Using reference gene primer amplification, nucleated cell counts were estimated. This table comes from immunoSEQ multiplex PCR, and its TCRdb copy is limited to in-frame clones, with some not included. The V and J calls and clone size come from that table; D and trimming were worked out from the DNA. The sample has approximately 41,000 clones, roughly four fifths seen once.

This clonotype originated in a man in his forties with active or convalescent COVID-19. The chain links TRBV30 to TRBJ1-3; TRBD1 matches at 7 bases. Material for sequencing was peripheral blood. CDR3 sequence (DNA): TGTGCCTGGAACCCTACAGGGGCCGGAAACACCATATATTTT. It encodes CAWNPTGAGNTIYF.